Sequencing of this T cell receptor (beta chain) was carried out in a study of shared T cell receptors in the human thymus. The CDR3 has 15 residues. The J segment lost 6 bases and the V segment lost 6 bases, leaving 8 bases of the junction unmatched. The germline V gene encodes CDR1 WNHNN and CDR2 SYGVQD (reference sequence). The assay was immunoSEQ multiplex PCR, and TCRdb's table has in-frame clones only and misses some. The sample yields 550,000 to 800,000 clones, approximately 85% seen once. This clone was found a few times. In addition, the sample was reused for a study of human thymus T cells.

Sequencing input: thymocytes. The TCR was taken from a girl less than two years old with a congenital heart defect. The chain is built from TRBV10-1 and TRBJ2-1; 10 positions match TRBD2. CDR3 DNA sequence: TGCGCCAGCAGCCGGGCCGGACTAGCGGCCAATGAGCAGTTCTTC. Amino acid sequence: CASSRAGLAANEQFF.